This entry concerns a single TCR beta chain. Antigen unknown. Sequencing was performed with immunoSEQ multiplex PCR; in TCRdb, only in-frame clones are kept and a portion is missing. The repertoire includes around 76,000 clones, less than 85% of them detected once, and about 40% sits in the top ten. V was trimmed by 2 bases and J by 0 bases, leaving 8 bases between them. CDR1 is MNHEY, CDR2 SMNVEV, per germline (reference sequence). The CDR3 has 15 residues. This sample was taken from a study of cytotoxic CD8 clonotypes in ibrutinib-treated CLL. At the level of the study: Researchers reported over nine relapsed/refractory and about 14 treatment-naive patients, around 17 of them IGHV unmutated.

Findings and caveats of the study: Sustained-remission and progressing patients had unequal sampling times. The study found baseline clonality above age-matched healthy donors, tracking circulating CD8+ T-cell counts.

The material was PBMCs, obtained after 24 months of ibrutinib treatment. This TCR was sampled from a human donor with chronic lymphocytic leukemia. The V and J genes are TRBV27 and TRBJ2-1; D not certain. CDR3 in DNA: TGTGCCAGCAGTTTAACAAGGAGCTCCTACAATGAGCAGTTCTTC. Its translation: CASSLTRSSYNEQFF.